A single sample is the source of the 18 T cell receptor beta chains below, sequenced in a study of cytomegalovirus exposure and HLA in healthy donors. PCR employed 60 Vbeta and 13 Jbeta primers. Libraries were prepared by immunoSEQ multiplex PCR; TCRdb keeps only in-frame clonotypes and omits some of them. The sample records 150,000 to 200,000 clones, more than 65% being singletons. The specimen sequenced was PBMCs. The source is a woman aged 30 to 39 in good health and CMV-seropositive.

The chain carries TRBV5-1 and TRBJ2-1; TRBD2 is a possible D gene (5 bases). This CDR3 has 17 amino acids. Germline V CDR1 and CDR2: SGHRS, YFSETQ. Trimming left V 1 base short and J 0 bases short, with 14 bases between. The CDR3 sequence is CASSLWETRSSYNEQFF. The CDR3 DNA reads TGCGCCAGCAGCTTGTGGGAGACCCGAAGCTCCTACAATGAGCAGTTCTTC.

The CDR3 reads CASSRSGSSNEQFF. CDR3 DNA sequence: TGTGCCAGCAGCCGATCAGGGTCGAGCAATGAGCAGTTCTTC. The chain carries TRBV7-2 and TRBJ2-1, with D perhaps matching TRBD1 (5 bases). The CDR3 length is 14 residues. Trimming shortened V by 5 bases and J by 6 bases, and 14 bases separated the two germline ends. The germline CDR1 and CDR2 sequences are SGHTA and FQGNSA.

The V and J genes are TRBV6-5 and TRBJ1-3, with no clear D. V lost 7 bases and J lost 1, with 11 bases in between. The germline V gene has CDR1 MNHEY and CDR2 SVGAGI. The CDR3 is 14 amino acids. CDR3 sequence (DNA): TGTGCCAGCAAGGTGGGCACTTCTGGAAACACCATATATTTT. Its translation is CASKVGTSGNTIYF.

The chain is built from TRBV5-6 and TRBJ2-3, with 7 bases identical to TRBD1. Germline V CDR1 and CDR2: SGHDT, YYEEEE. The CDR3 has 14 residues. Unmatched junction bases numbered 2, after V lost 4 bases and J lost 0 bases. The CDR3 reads CASSRGQSTDTQYF. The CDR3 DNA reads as TGTGCCAGCAGCCGGGGACAGAGCACAGATACGCAGTATTTT.

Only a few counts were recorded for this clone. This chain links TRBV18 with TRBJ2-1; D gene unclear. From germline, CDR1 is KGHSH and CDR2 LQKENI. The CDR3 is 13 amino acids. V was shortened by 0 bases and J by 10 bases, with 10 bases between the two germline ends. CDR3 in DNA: TGTGCCAGCTCACCACCGCTAACCGGGGAGCAGTTCTTC. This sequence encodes CASSPPLTGEQFF. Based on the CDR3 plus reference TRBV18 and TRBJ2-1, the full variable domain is NAGVMQNPRHLVRRRGQEARLRCSPMKGHSHVYWYRQLPEEGLKFMVYLQKENIIDESGMPKERFSAEFPKEGPSILRIQQVVRGDSAAYFCASSPPLTGEQFFGPGTRLTVL.

CDR3 sequence (DNA): TGTGCCAGCAGCCGTGGACTAGCGGGGGGGACCGATACGCAGTATTTT. Its protein product is CASSRGLAGGTDTQYF. This rearrangement joins TRBV5-4 to TRBJ2-3, with 15 nucleotides matching TRBD2. The CDR3 consists of 16 residues. Trimming removed 4 bases from V and 6 bases from J; junction bases left unmatched: 6. In germline, CDR1 is SGHNT, CDR2 YYREEE (reference sequence).

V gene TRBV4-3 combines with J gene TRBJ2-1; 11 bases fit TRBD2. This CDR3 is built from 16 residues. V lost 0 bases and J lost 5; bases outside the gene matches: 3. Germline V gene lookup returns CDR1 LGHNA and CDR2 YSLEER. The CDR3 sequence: CASSQDVTSGDNEQFF. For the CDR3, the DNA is TGCGCCAGCAGCCAAGATGTGACTAGCGGGGACAATGAGCAGTTCTTC.

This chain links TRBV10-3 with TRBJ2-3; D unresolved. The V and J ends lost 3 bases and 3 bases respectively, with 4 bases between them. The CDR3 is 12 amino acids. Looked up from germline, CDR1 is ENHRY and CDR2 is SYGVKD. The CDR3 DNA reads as TGTGCCATCAGTGACCAGACAGATACGCAGTATTTT. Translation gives CAISDQTDTQYF.

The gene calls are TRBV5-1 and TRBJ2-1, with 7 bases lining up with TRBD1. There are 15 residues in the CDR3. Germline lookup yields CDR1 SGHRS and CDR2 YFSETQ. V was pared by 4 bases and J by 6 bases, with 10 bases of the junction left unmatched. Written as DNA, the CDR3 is TGCGCCAGCAGCCGGTCAGGGGGATCTGGCAATGAGCAGTTCTTC. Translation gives CASSRSGGSGNEQFF.

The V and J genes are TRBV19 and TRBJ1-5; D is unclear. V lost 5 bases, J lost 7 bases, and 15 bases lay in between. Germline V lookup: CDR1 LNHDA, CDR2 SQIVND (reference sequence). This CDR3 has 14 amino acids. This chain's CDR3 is CASSHRKAEQPQHF. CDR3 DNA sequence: TGTGCCAGTAGTCACCGGAAGGCGGAGCAGCCCCAGCATTTT.

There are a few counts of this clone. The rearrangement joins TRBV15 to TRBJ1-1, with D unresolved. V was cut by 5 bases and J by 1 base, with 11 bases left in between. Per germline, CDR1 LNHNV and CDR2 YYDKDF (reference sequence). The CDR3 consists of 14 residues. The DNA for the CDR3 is TGTGCCACCAGCCTGGGCCGGGGGAACACTGAAGCTTTCTTT. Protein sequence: CATSLGRGNTEAFF.

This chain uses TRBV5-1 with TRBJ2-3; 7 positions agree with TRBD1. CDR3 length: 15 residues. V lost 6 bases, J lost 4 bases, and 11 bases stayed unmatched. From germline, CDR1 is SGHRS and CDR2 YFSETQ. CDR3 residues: CASTVQGIPADTQYF. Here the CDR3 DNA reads TGCGCCAGCACCGTACAGGGGATCCCCGCAGATACGCAGTATTTT.

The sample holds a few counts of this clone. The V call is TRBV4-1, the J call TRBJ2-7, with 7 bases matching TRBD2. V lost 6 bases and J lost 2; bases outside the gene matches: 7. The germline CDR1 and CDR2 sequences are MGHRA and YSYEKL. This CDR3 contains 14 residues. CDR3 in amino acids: CASSDWAGAYEQYF. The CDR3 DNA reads TGCGCCAGCAGTGATTGGGCGGGAGCCTACGAGCAGTACTTC.

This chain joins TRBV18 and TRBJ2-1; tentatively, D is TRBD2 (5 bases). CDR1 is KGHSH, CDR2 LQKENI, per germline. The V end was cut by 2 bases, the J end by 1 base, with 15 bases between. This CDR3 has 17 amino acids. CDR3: CASSPLRARRSYNEQFF. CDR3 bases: TGTGCCAGCTCACCATTGCGGGCGAGAAGGTCCTACAATGAGCAGTTCTTC.

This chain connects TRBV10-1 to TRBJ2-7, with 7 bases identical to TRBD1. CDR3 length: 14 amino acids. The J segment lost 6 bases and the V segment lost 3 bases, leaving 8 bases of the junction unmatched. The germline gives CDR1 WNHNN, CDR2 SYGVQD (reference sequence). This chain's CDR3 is CASSDPDRVAEQYF. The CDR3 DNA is TGCGCCAGCAGTGACCCAGACAGGGTGGCCGAGCAGTACTTC.

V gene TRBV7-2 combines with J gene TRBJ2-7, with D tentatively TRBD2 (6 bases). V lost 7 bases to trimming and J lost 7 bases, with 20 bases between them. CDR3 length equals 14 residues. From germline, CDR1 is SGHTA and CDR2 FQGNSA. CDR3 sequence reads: CASKKGGTAPEQYF. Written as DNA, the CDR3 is TGTGCCAGCAAAAAAGGAGGGACCGCACCGGAGCAGTACTTC. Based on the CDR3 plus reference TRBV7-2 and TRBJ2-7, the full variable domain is GAGVSQSPSNKVTEKGKDVELRCDPISGHTALYWYRQSLGQGLEFLIYFQGNSAPDKSGLPSDRFSAERTGGSVSTLTIQRTQQEDSAVYLCASKKGGTAPEQYFGPGTRLTVT.

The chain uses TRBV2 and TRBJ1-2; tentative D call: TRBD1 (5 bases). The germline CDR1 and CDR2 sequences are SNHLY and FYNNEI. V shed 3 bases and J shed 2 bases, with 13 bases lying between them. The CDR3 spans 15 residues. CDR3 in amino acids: CASSDPGTLNYGYTF. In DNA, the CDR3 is TGTGCCAGCAGTGACCCGGGGACTTTGAACTATGGCTACACCTTC.

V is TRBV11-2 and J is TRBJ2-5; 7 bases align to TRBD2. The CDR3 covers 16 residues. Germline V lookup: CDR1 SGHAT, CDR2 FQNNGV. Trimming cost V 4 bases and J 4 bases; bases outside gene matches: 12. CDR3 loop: CASSSRTRSGRETQYF. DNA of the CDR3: TGTGCCAGCAGCTCCCGGACTAGGTCAGGGAGAGAGACCCAGTACTTC. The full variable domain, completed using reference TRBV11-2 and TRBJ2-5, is EAGVAQSPRYKIIEKRQSVAFWCNPISGHATLYWYQQILGQGPKLLIQFQNNGVVDDSQLPKDRFSAERLKGVDSTLKIQPAKLEDSAVYLCASSSRTRSGRETQYFGPGTRLLVL.